This is a list of T cell receptor beta chains from one sample in a study of blood T cells in healthy people across ages. Using its own MiXCR run on the 5' RACE reads, TCRdb lists one record per CDR3 protein. The sample records almost 800,000 distinct CDR3 sequences, more than 45% being singletons. The sequenced sample consisted of blood. The receptors come from a man in his thirties or forties in good health. Each CDR3 is given with its conserved first and last residue. D genes are given only for firm matches. A clone size is listed for some rows: how often the clone was seen (once, few, many), or a class if it is expanded.

>16|TRBV4-2|TRBJ2-7|few|TRBD1
CASSQGSGQIAYEQYF
TGTGCCAGCAGCCAAGGATCGGGACAGATAGCCTACGAGCAGTACTTC
>12|TRBV20-1|TRBJ1-2|.|.
CSAREVGSGYTF
TGCAGTGCTAGAGAAGTAGGTTCTGGCTACACCTTC
>10|TRBV29-1|TRBJ2-5|.|.
CSGVVNEQYF
TGCAGCGGGGTGGTCAATGAGCAGTACTTC
>13|TRBV27|TRBJ2-5|.|TRBD2
CASTPSGGETQYF
TGTGCCAGCACTCCCTCGGGGGGAGAGACCCAGTACTTC
>12|TRBV20-1|TRBJ2-5|.|.
CSANLQQETQYF
TGCAGTGCTAACCTCCAGCAAGAGACCCAGTACTTC
>14|TRBV6-1|TRBJ1-2|.|.
CASSENGGIYGYTF
TGTGCCAGCAGTGAAAACGGGGGGATCTATGGCTACACCTTC
>17|TRBV4-3|TRBJ2-1|.|TRBD2
CASSQAVVGVPGGEQFF
TGCGCCAGCAGCCAAGCGGTGGTAGGGGTTCCGGGAGGTGAGCAGTTCTTC
>13|TRBV29-1|TRBJ2-5|.|TRBD1
CSVGTGVWETQYF
TGCAGCGTTGGGACAGGGGTTTGGGAGACCCAGTACTTC
>13|TRBV29-1|TRBJ2-1|few|.
CSASLVALNEQFF
TGCAGCGCCTCCCTTGTCGCCCTCAATGAGCAGTTCTTC
>12|TRBV24-1|TRBJ2-1|many|.
CATSDENREQFF
TGTGCCACCAGTGATGAAAACCGAGAGCAGTTCTTC
>14|TRBV25-1|TRBJ2-3|once|TRBD1
CASGETGVTDTQYF
TGTGCCAGCGGAGAGACAGGGGTTACAGATACGCAGTATTTT
>15|TRBV3-1|TRBJ1-2|.|.
CASSTSAGEQYGYTF
TGTGCCAGCAGCACCTCGGCGGGGGAGCAGTATGGCTACACCTTC
>13|TRBV2|TRBJ1-3|.|.
CASSMASGNTIYF
TGTGCCAGCAGCATGGCCAGTGGAAACACCATATATTTT
>14|TRBV30|TRBJ2-7|.|TRBD1
CAWSFGTGGDEQYF
TGTGCCTGGAGTTTTGGGACAGGGGGTGACGAGCAGTACTTC
>15|TRBV20-1|TRBJ2-7|.|.
CSASPVGPSSYEQYF
TGCAGTGCTTCCCCTGTGGGACCGAGCTCCTACGAGCAGTACTTC
>15|TRBV6-2/TRBV6-3|TRBJ2-3|.|.
CASSYDTGSTDTQYF
TGTGCCAGCAGTTACGATACAGGGAGCACAGATACGCAGTATTTT
>13|TRBV24-1|TRBJ2-1|.|.
CATSDLGSSEQFF
TGTGCCACCAGTGATTTGGGTAGCAGTGAGCAGTTCTTC
>14|TRBV5-1|TRBJ2-3|.|.
CAGSWSDDTDTHYF
TGCGCCGGCAGCTGGTCAGACGACACAGATACGCATTATTTT
>15|TRBV28|TRBJ2-7|.|TRBD2
CASTEALAGTYEQYF
TGTGCCAGCACGGAGGCCCTAGCGGGGACCTACGAGCAGTACTTC
>14|TRBV7-2|TRBJ1-2|.|TRBD1
CASSFRQGERGYTF
TGTGCCAGCAGCTTTAGGCAGGGGGAAAGAGGCTACACCTTC
>13|TRBV12-3/TRBV12-4|TRBJ2-3|.|.
CASSGVGADTQYF
TGTGCCAGCTCCGGCGTAGGGGCAGATACGCAGTATTTT
>16|TRBV6-2/TRBV6-3|TRBJ2-1|.|.
CASRSGTGPSYNEQFF
TGTGCCAGCAGAAGCGGGACAGGACCTTCCTACAATGAGCAGTTCTTC
>12|TRBV10-3|TRBJ2-3|few|.
CATATSTDTQYF
TGTGCCACCGCTACTAGCACAGATACGCAGTATTTT
>14|TRBV6-1|TRBJ1-2|.|TRBD1
CASSHRTGDYSYTF
TGTGCCAGCAGTCATCGGACAGGGGACTATAGCTACACCTTC
>14|TRBV12-3/TRBV12-4|TRBJ2-2|.|.
CASSLVEGTGELFF
TGTGCCAGCAGTTTGGTCGAGGGGACCGGGGAGCTGTTTTTT
>15|TRBV20-1|TRBJ2-7|.|.
CSAPNPSANSYEQYF
TGCAGTGCACCTAACCCTAGCGCCAACTCCTACGAGCAGTACTTC
>14|TRBV4-2|TRBJ2-7|.|TRBD2
CASSPSGSLYEQYF
TGTGCCAGCAGCCCAAGCGGGAGTCTCTACGAGCAGTACTTC
>14|TRBV4-3|TRBJ2-1|.|.
CASSPPNRANEQFF
TGCGCCAGCAGCCCTCCCAACAGAGCCAATGAGCAGTTCTTC
>12|TRBV29-1|TRBJ2-5|many|.
CSVETAQETQYF
TGCAGCGTTGAAACAGCACAAGAGACCCAGTACTTC
>14|TRBV20-1|TRBJ2-1|.|.
CSARDTRSYNEQFF
TGCAGTGCTAGAGATACCAGGAGCTACAATGAGCAGTTCTTC
>16|TRBV7-2|TRBJ2-3|.|.
CASIPRASVYADTQYF
TGTGCCAGCATCCCCCGGGCTAGCGTTTACGCAGATACGCAGTATTTT
>12|TRBV19|TRBJ1-1|.|TRBD1
CATQGQGTEAFF
TGTGCCACGCAGGGACAGGGGACTGAAGCTTTCTTT
>15|TRBV20-1|TRBJ1-5|.|.
CSARISPYSNQPQHF
TGCAGTGCTAGGATATCTCCTTATAGCAATCAGCCCCAGCATTTT
>12|TRBV29-1|TRBJ1-1|.|.
CSAKWGATEAFF
TGCAGCGCTAAGTGGGGGGCCACTGAAGCTTTCTTT
>14|TRBV5-6|TRBJ1-4|.|.
CASSLGAQHGKLFF
TGTGCCAGCAGCTTAGGGGCCCAGCATGGAAAACTGTTTTTT
>14|TRBV29-1|TRBJ2-1|.|.
CSVKRVGVQNEQFF
TGCAGCGTGAAAAGGGTAGGGGTACAGAATGAGCAGTTCTTC
>13|TRBV20-1|TRBJ2-7|.|.
CSALPGHSYEQYF
TGCAGTGCTCTTCCCGGACACTCCTACGAGCAGTACTTC
>13|TRBV7-2|TRBJ2-3|.|.
CASSLYYTDTQYF
TGTGCCAGCAGCCTCTACTACACAGATACGCAGTATTTT
>18|TRBV4-1|TRBJ2-3|.|TRBD2
CASSHSPRASGDADTQYF
TGCGCCAGCAGCCATTCCCCAAGGGCTAGCGGGGACGCAGATACGCAGTATTTT
>15|TRBV7-8|TRBJ1-5|.|.
CASSPRDMAAQPQHF
TGTGCCAGCAGCCCCCGGGACATGGCAGCTCAGCCCCAGCATTTT
>13|TRBV7-2|TRBJ2-5|.|.
CASSAQGAGTQYF
TGTGCCAGCAGCGCGCAAGGGGCTGGGACCCAGTACTTC
>14|TRBV28|TRBJ2-1|.|.
CAISEDSNYNEQFF
TGTGCCATCAGTGAGGACTCCAACTACAATGAGCAGTTCTTC
>15|TRBV29-1|TRBJ2-1|many|.
CSVEGSDKGMDEQFF
TGCAGCGTTGAGGGCTCGGATAAGGGGATGGATGAGCAGTTCTTC
>11|TRBV29-1|TRBJ2-1|few|.
CSVDQGGGQFF
TGCAGCGTTGATCAGGGGGGAGGGCAGTTCTTC
>13|TRBV7-2|TRBJ2-1|.|.
CASSQGLKTAPFF
TGTGCCAGCAGCCAGGGACTGAAAACTGCCCCGTTCTTC
>16|TRBV7-9|TRBJ1-2|once|.
CASSLGTAVRGYGYTF
TGTGCCAGCAGCTTGGGGACGGCCGTTAGGGGCTATGGCTACACCTTC
>12|TRBV7-9|TRBJ2-1|once|.
CASRSDHAEQFF
TGTGCCAGCCGATCCGATCATGCTGAGCAGTTCTTC
>13|TRBV7-2|TRBJ2-7|few|.
CASSKTPAYEQYF
TGTGCCAGCAGCAAAACCCCCGCCTACGAGCAGTACTTC
>14|TRBV6-1|TRBJ1-2|.|TRBD1
CASSEAYDRGGYTF
TGTGCCAGCAGTGAAGCTTACGACAGGGGAGGCTACACCTTC
>13|TRBV20-1|TRBJ2-5|.|TRBD2
CSIRTSGVETQYF
TGCAGTATCCGGACTAGCGGGGTTGAGACCCAGTACTTC
>15|TRBV6-6|TRBJ2-1|.|.
CASSSYRDSYNEQFF
TGTGCCAGCAGTTCTTACAGGGACTCCTACAATGAGCAGTTCTTC
>15|TRBV10-3|TRBJ2-7|few|TRBD2
CAISVKGRTGGEQYF
TGTGCCATCAGTGTGAAAGGCAGAACGGGAGGCGAGCAGTACTTC
>15|TRBV4-3|TRBJ2-7|.|.
CASSQEPGATYEQYF
TGCGCCAGCAGCCAAGAACCAGGGGCTACCTACGAGCAGTACTTC
>12|TRBV7-9|TRBJ2-7|few|.
CASSLRQREPYF
TGTGCCAGCAGCCTCCGGCAGAGGGAACCGTACTTC
>16|TRBV12-3/TRBV12-4|TRBJ2-3|.|TRBD1
CASTRSGQGAGDTQYF
TGTGCCAGCACCCGCAGTGGACAGGGGGCGGGAGATACGCAGTATTTT
>16|TRBV7-2|TRBJ2-1|.|TRBD2
CASSLVGTKTYNEQFF
TGTGCCAGCAGCTTAGTGGGGACTAAAACCTACAATGAGCAGTTCTTC
>17|TRBV6-2/TRBV6-3|TRBJ2-6|few|.
CASSSYREHSGANVLTF
TGTGCCAGCAGTTCATACAGGGAACACTCTGGGGCCAACGTCCTGACTTTC
>13|TRBV11-2|TRBJ1-2|.|TRBD1
CASSPWTGSGYTF
TGTGCCAGCAGCCCGTGGACAGGGAGTGGCTACACCTTC
>15|TRBV20-1|TRBJ2-7|many|TRBD2
CSARELAGLHYEQYF
TGCAGTGCTAGAGAACTAGCGGGACTCCACTACGAGCAGTACTTC